A selection of T cell receptor beta chains follows, all from one sample in a study of PD-L1 blockade in urothelial cancer. The protocol was immunoSEQ multiplex PCR, while the TCRdb copy is restricted to in-frame clones and leaves out a portion. The table includes 35,000 to 50,000 clones, about 83% detected once. The material sequenced was PBMCs, taken around atezolizumab (anti-PD-L1) treatment. The source of these receptors is a man in his 60s with urothelial cancer. The CDR3 runs from the conserved cysteine through the conserved F or W. A D gene is named only where the DNA matches it firmly. Clone size appears in some rows only: once, few, many, or a class for an expanded clone.

cdr3_nt: TGTGCCAGCAGCTTAGGGGACAGGGGCCAAGAGACCCAGTACTTC
cdr3_aa: CASSLGDRGQETQYF
j_call: TRBJ2-5
clone_size: NA
d_call: TRBD1
v_call: TRBV7-9

cdr3_nt: TGTGCCAGCAGCTCCTCGGGTAGCTCGTCGTATTCTAGCACAGATACGCAGTATTTT
cdr3_aa: CASSSSGSSSYSSTDTQYF
j_call: TRBJ2-3
clone_size: few
d_call: NA
v_call: TRBV7-9

cdr3_nt: TGTGCCAGCAGCTTGTTGTTATCAGGATCACCCCTCCACTTT
cdr3_aa: CASSLLLSGSPLHF
j_call: TRBJ1-6
clone_size: NA
d_call: NA
v_call: TRBV5-4

cdr3_nt: TGTGCCAGCAGCCCCCCCCAGGACACTGAAGCTTTCTTT
cdr3_aa: CASSPPQDTEAFF
j_call: TRBJ1-1
clone_size: once
d_call: NA
v_call: TRBV28

cdr3_nt: TGTGCCAGCAGTTTGTCCGGGGCTGGGGCCAACGTCCTGACTTTC
cdr3_aa: CASSLSGAGANVLTF
j_call: TRBJ2-6
clone_size: NA
d_call: NA
v_call: TRBV28

cdr3_nt: TGTGCCAGCAGTCGGGACAGAGGACCAGATACGCAGTATTTT
cdr3_aa: CASSRDRGPDTQYF
j_call: TRBJ2-3
clone_size: NA
d_call: TRBD1
v_call: TRBV2

cdr3_nt: TGTGCCAGCAGTTCTAGGGGCCCGCTGGAGACCCAGTACTTC
cdr3_aa: CASSSRGPLETQYF
j_call: TRBJ2-5
clone_size: NA
d_call: NA
v_call: TRBV27

cdr3_nt: TGTGCCAGCAGCCCCGAAGAACAAACAGATACGCAGTATTTT
cdr3_aa: CASSPEEQTDTQYF
j_call: TRBJ2-3
clone_size: NA
d_call: NA
v_call: TRBV7-8

cdr3_nt: TGTGCCAGCAGCTTTGTAGGGGAGCTGTTTTTT
cdr3_aa: CASSFVGELFF
j_call: TRBJ2-2
clone_size: once
d_call: NA
v_call: TRBV5-6

cdr3_nt: TGTGCCAGCAGCTTCGAGGCCATGACTGAAGCTTTCTTT
cdr3_aa: CASSFEAMTEAFF
j_call: TRBJ1-1
clone_size: NA
d_call: NA
v_call: TRBV7-8

cdr3_nt: TGTGCCAGCAGCTTCAGGGGAGGGGTTAACAATGAGCAGTTCTTC
cdr3_aa: CASSFRGGVNNEQFF
j_call: TRBJ2-1
clone_size: few
d_call: NA
v_call: TRBV5-4

cdr3_nt: TGTGCCAGCATTGACAGGGGGCCGTCATACGAGCAGTACTTC
cdr3_aa: CASIDRGPSYEQYF
j_call: TRBJ2-7
clone_size: NA
d_call: TRBD1
v_call: TRBV6-1

cdr3_nt: TGTGCCAGCAGCTTTGGGGGGTGGAACGAGCAGTACTTC
cdr3_aa: CASSFGGWNEQYF
j_call: TRBJ2-7
clone_size: NA
d_call: NA
v_call: TRBV13

cdr3_nt: TGCGCCAGCAGCTTGGGAGACAGGGCTAGCACAGATACGCAGTATTTT
cdr3_aa: CASSLGDRASTDTQYF
j_call: TRBJ2-3
clone_size: NA
d_call: TRBD1
v_call: TRBV5-1

cdr3_nt: TGTGCCAGTAGTATAGGAGAAACCTACGAGCAGTACTTC
cdr3_aa: CASSIGETYEQYF
j_call: TRBJ2-7
clone_size: NA
d_call: NA
v_call: TRBV19

cdr3_nt: TGTGCCAGCAGCTTAGGTACCAGGCCACTCTATGGCTACACCTTC
cdr3_aa: CASSLGTRPLYGYTF
j_call: TRBJ1-2
clone_size: NA
d_call: NA
v_call: TRBV7-9

cdr3_nt: TGTGCCAGCAGCGGGCGGACACCGTACCAAGAGACCCAGTACTTC
cdr3_aa: CASSGRTPYQETQYF
j_call: TRBJ2-5
clone_size: once
d_call: NA
v_call: TRBV5-6

cdr3_nt: TGCGCCAGCAGCTCGTACAGGTGGGGGGAGGGAGACACTGAAGCTTTCTTT
cdr3_aa: CASSSYRWGEGDTEAFF
j_call: TRBJ1-1
clone_size: NA
d_call: NA
v_call: TRBV5-1

cdr3_nt: TGTGCCAGCAGCTTTCAGGAAGAGTTCCGCGAGCAGTACTTC
cdr3_aa: CASSFQEEFREQYF
j_call: TRBJ2-7
clone_size: NA
d_call: NA
v_call: TRBV11-1

cdr3_nt: TGCAGCGTGGAACAGGGGGCTGATGAAAAACTGTTTTTT
cdr3_aa: CSVEQGADEKLFF
j_call: TRBJ1-4
clone_size: NA
d_call: TRBD1
v_call: TRBV29-1

cdr3_nt: TGTGCCAGCAGTTACACAGGTTCTGATGGCTACACCTTC
cdr3_aa: CASSYTGSDGYTF
j_call: TRBJ1-2
clone_size: NA
d_call: NA
v_call: TRBV6-5

cdr3_nt: TGCGCCAGCAGCTTAGGAGGGGCGGAGGACACTGAAGCTTTCTTT
cdr3_aa: CASSLGGAEDTEAFF
j_call: TRBJ1-1
clone_size: once
d_call: NA
v_call: TRBV5-1

cdr3_nt: TGTGCCAGCAGTATTAGCGGGGGGGCGTACAATGAGCAGTTCTTC
cdr3_aa: CASSISGGAYNEQFF
j_call: TRBJ2-1
clone_size: once
d_call: TRBD2
v_call: TRBV27